This T cell receptor beta chain was documented in a study of patients and donors after allogeneic stem cell transplantation. Using its own MiXCR run on the RT-PCR reads, TCRdb lists one record per CDR3 protein. The sample lists about 150,000 distinct CDR3 sequences; 30% to 45% were seen once. This CDR3 has 12 residues. V was clipped by 3 bases and J by 7 bases, with 10 bases between them. Germline V lookup: CDR1 SQVTM, CDR2 ANQGSEA. The receptor's source is a human donor who was either an allogeneic HSCT recipient or a stem cell or donor lymphocyte infusion donor (not recorded which). It is not recorded whose cells these are; they may come from a transplant donor. The chain uses TRBV29-1 and TRBJ2-1; D unclear. The sample was blood, either unsorted or a sorted T cell fraction (not recorded which). In nucleotides, the CDR3 is TGCAGCGTTGATGGTCTCCTGAATGAGCAGTTCTTC. Its protein is CSVDGLLNEQFF.